Listed below are T cell receptor beta chains from one sample, sequenced in a study of blood T cell repertoires in COVID-19. Profiling relied on immunoSEQ multiplex PCR, and the TCRdb table lists in-frame clones only, not all of them. The table includes approximately 670,000 clones, about 87% detected once. The sequenced sample was peripheral blood. These receptors came from a woman between 18 and 29 years old with acute or convalescent COVID-19. CDR3s include the opening cysteine and the closing phenylalanine or tryptophan. The order of the fields is V gene, CDR3 length, J gene, clone size, D gene, CDR3 DNA, CDR3 protein. The D gene is left open where the match is weak. Clone size is given for some rows only: seen once, a few or many times, or a class if the clone is expanded.

v_call: TRBV5-1
cdr3_length: 14
j_call: TRBJ1-1
clone_size: -
d_call: -
cdr3_nt: TGCGCCAGCAGTACGGACAGTCACTCCACTGAAGCTTTCTTT
cdr3_aa: CASSTDSHSTEAFF

v_call: TRBV4-3
cdr3_length: 16
j_call: TRBJ2-6
clone_size: -
d_call: -
cdr3_nt: TGCGCCAGCAGCCAAGAGGCGGCCTCTGGGGCCAACGTCCTGACTTTC
cdr3_aa: CASSQEAASGANVLTF

v_call: TRBV6-4
cdr3_length: 13
j_call: TRBJ1-5
clone_size: -
d_call: -
cdr3_nt: TGTGCCGGCAGTGACTCGACGGGTCAGCCCCAGCATTTT
cdr3_aa: CAGSDSTGQPQHF

v_call: TRBV12-3/TRBV12-4
cdr3_length: 12
j_call: TRBJ1-2
clone_size: -
d_call: -
cdr3_nt: TGTGCCAGCACCCCGTCCTACTATGGCTACACCTTC
cdr3_aa: CASTPSYYGYTF

v_call: TRBV4-3
cdr3_length: 21
j_call: TRBJ2-2
clone_size: -
d_call: TRBD2
cdr3_nt: TGCGCCAGCAGCCAAGACCAACCCAGGCGTGTAGCGGGGGCCCGCACCGGGGAGCTGTTTTTT
cdr3_aa: CASSQDQPRRVAGARTGELFF

v_call: TRBV12-5
cdr3_length: 17
j_call: TRBJ2-3
clone_size: -
d_call: -
cdr3_nt: TGTGCTAGTGGTTTGGGGATTGGGGGGGCCCCCAGTGATACGCAGTATTTT
cdr3_aa: CASGLGIGGAPSDTQYF

v_call: TRBV7-2
cdr3_length: 14
j_call: TRBJ1-5
clone_size: -
d_call: -
cdr3_nt: TGTGCCAGCAGCTTACAAGGAGTAAGTCAGCCCCAGCATTTT
cdr3_aa: CASSLQGVSQPQHF

v_call: TRBV19
cdr3_length: 15
j_call: TRBJ2-5
clone_size: -
d_call: TRBD2
cdr3_nt: TGTGCCAGTAGCCATCCGGCGGGGGGGCAAGAGACCCAGTACTTC
cdr3_aa: CASSHPAGGQETQYF

v_call: TRBV27
cdr3_length: 16
j_call: TRBJ1-5
clone_size: -
d_call: TRBD1
cdr3_nt: TGTGCCAGCAGTCCGGGGACAGGTGAATCCAATCAGCCCCAGCATTTT
cdr3_aa: CASSPGTGESNQPQHF

v_call: TRBV14
cdr3_length: 16
j_call: TRBJ1-6
clone_size: -
d_call: -
cdr3_nt: TGTGCCAGCAGCCAAGAATCGGGTTACTATAATTCACCCCTCCACTTT
cdr3_aa: CASSQESGYYNSPLHF

v_call: TRBV6-2/TRBV6-3
cdr3_length: 13
j_call: TRBJ1-1
clone_size: -
d_call: -
cdr3_nt: TGTGCCAGCAGTTCCAGGGTGAGGACTGAAGCTTTCTTT
cdr3_aa: CASSSRVRTEAFF

v_call: TRBV19
cdr3_length: 14
j_call: TRBJ1-2
clone_size: -
d_call: -
cdr3_nt: TGTGCCAGTAGTATCAGGCAGCTTAACTATGGCTACACCTTC
cdr3_aa: CASSIRQLNYGYTF

v_call: TRBV4-3
cdr3_length: 17
j_call: TRBJ1-3
clone_size: -
d_call: TRBD1
cdr3_nt: TGCGCCAGCAGCCAAGGGACAGGGTTATCGTCTGGAAACACCATATATTTT
cdr3_aa: CASSQGTGLSSGNTIYF

v_call: TRBV6-5
cdr3_length: 13
j_call: TRBJ2-3
clone_size: -
d_call: TRBD2
cdr3_nt: TGTGCCAGCAGTCTGGGGGGGACAGATACGCAGTATTTT
cdr3_aa: CASSLGGTDTQYF

v_call: TRBV12-3/TRBV12-4
cdr3_length: 13
j_call: TRBJ1-1
clone_size: -
d_call: -
cdr3_nt: TGTGCCAGCAGTTTTCAACCGGGAGGTGAAGCTTTCTTT
cdr3_aa: CASSFQPGGEAFF

v_call: TRBV5-6
cdr3_length: 17
j_call: TRBJ1-2
clone_size: once
d_call: TRBD1
cdr3_nt: TGTGCCAGCAGCTATCGCCGGACAGGACGGGGTAACTATGGCTACACCTTC
cdr3_aa: CASSYRRTGRGNYGYTF

v_call: TRBV28
cdr3_length: 16
j_call: TRBJ1-4
clone_size: -
d_call: -
cdr3_nt: TGTGCCAGCAGTTTATTGGCGGGCACGGCAGGCGAAAAACTGTTTTTT
cdr3_aa: CASSLLAGTAGEKLFF

v_call: TRBV28
cdr3_length: 12
j_call: TRBJ1-6
clone_size: -
d_call: -
cdr3_nt: TGTGCCAGCAGCACAGGGAATTCACCCCTCCACTTT
cdr3_aa: CASSTGNSPLHF